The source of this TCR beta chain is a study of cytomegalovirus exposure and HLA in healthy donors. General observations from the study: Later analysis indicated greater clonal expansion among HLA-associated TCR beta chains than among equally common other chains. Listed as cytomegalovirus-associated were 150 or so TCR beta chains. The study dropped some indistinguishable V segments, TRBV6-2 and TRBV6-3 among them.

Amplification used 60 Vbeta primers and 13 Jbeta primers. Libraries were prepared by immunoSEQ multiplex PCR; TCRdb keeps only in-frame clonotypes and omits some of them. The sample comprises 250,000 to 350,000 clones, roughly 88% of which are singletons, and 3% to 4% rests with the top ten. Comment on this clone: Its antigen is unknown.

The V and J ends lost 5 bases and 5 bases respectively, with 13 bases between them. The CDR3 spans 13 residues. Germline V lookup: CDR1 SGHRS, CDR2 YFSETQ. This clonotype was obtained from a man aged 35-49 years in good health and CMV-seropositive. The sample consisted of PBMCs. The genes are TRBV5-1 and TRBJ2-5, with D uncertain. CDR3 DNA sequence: TGCGCCAGCAGTCAACCGGGTGGGGAGACCCAGTACTTC. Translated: CASSQPGGETQYF.